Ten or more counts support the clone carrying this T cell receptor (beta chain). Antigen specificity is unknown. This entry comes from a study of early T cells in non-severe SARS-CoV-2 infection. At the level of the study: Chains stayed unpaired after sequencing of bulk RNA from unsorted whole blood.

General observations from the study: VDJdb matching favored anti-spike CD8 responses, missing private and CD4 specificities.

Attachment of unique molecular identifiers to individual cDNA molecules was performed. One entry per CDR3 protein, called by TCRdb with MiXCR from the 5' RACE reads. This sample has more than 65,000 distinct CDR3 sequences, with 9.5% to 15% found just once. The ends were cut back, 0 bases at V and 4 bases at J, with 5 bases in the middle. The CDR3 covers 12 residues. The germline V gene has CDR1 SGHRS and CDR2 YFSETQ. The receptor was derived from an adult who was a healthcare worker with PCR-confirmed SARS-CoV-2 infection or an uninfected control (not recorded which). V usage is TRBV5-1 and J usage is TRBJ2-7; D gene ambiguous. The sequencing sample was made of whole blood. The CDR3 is CASSLVPYEQYF. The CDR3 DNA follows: TGCGCCAGCAGCTTGGTTCCATACGAGCAGTACTTC.